The 12 T cell receptor beta chains presented below share a single source sample, sequenced in a study of siplizumab effects on memory and regulatory T cells. Sequencing was performed with immunoSEQ multiplex PCR; in TCRdb, only in-frame clones are kept and a portion is missing. The sample has 90,000 to 150,000 clones, about 94% seen once. The sample comprised non-Treg CD4+ T cells sorted from blood. Receptor source: a human donor in good health.

The chain recombines TRBV19 with TRBJ1-2; D unresolved. Trimming removed 9 bases from V and 2 bases from J, with 10 bases in between. The CDR3 spans 12 residues. Germline V lookup: CDR1 LNHDA, CDR2 SQIVND (reference sequence). This CDR3 reads CASAGSNYGYTF. CDR3 nucleotide sequence: TGTGCCAGCGCCGGGTCCAACTATGGCTACACCTTC.

The J gene is TRBJ2-7, the V gene TRBV5-1; maybe TRBD1 (5 bases). CDR1 is SGHRS and CDR2 is YFSETQ in the germline V gene. The length of the CDR3 is 15 residues. V was pared by 2 bases and J by 0 bases, with 12 bases between. CDR3 nucleotides: TGCGCCAGCAGCTTAACAGGACAACTCTCCTACGAGCAGTACTTC. It encodes CASSLTGQLSYEQYF.

The CDR3 nucleotides are TGCGCCAGCAGCCGAGAGTTGAACACTGAAGCTTTCTTT. Residues: CASSRELNTEAFF. This chain joins TRBV4-3 and TRBJ1-1; no clear D gene. CDR1 and CDR2 from the germline V gene are LGHNA and YSLEER. This CDR3 is built from 13 residues. Trimming pared 4 bases from V and 0 bases from J, leaving 6 bases between.

This chain uses TRBV18 with TRBJ2-2, with D unresolved. Germline V gene sequence: CDR1 KGHSH, CDR2 LQKENI. Between the trimmed V and J ends, which lost 6 bases and 6 bases, there was a span of 17 bases. CDR3 length equals 15 residues. The CDR3 reads CASSPSRGMAGELFF. For the CDR3, the DNA is TGTGCCAGCTCCCCCTCGCGAGGTATGGCCGGGGAGCTGTTTTTT.

The chain couples TRBV7-2 to TRBJ1-1, with TRBD1 matching over 7 bases. The CDR3 is made up of 13 amino acids. Germline lookup yields CDR1 SGHTA and CDR2 FQGNSA. The junction had 5 bases not matched to a gene; V was cut back by 3 bases and J by 7 bases. CDR3: CASSFRGPVEAFF. Written as DNA, the CDR3 is TGTGCCAGCAGCTTTAGGGGGCCTGTTGAAGCTTTCTTT.

This clone was counted once. The rearrangement links TRBV11-3 to TRBJ2-2; D might be TRBD2 (5 bases). Looked up from germline, CDR1 is SGHNT and CDR2 is YENEEA. This CDR3 region has 15 residues. V lost 0 bases to trimming and J lost 5 bases, with 10 bases between them. In nucleotides, the CDR3 is TGTGCCAGCAGCTTAGAAATATCGGGGACCGGGGAGCTGTTTTTT. As protein: CASSLEISGTGELFF.

This clone was seen once. The rearrangement links TRBV2 to TRBJ2-7; TRBD1 matches 7 bases. The V gene's germline CDR1 is SNHLY and CDR2 FYNNEI. The CDR3 length is 13 residues. Germline trimming cut 5 bases from V and 3 bases from J; bases unmatched to any gene: 4. CDR3 amino acids: CASSRDRIYEQYF. The CDR3 coding sequence is TGTGCCAGCAGTCGGGACAGAATCTACGAGCAGTACTTC.

The rearrangement joins TRBV23-1 to TRBJ2-1, with D tentatively TRBD1 (5 bases). TRBV23-1 belongs to the ORF category, with a function that is uncertain. V lost 10 bases to trimming and J lost 0 bases, with 19 bases between them. This CDR3 has 16 residues. DNA for the CDR3: TGCGCCATCCCCGACAGAGCGCGACCCTCCTACAATGAGCAGTTCTTC. Its protein is CAIPDRARPSYNEQFF.

The rearrangement uses TRBV2 and TRBJ2-3; 11 bases line up with TRBD2. Germline values: CDR1 SNHLY, CDR2 FYNNEI. V lost 4 bases and J lost 5; bases outside the gene matches: 8. This CDR3 is built from 16 residues. The CDR3 sequence is CASSATGLAGGDTQYF. In DNA form, the CDR3 reads TGTGCCAGCAGTGCGACGGGTCTAGCGGGGGGAGATACGCAGTATTTT.

V usage is TRBV19 and J usage is TRBJ1-5; D gene unclear. Germline values: CDR1 LNHDA, CDR2 SQIVND (reference sequence). The CDR3 contains 15 residues. Trimming left V 7 bases short and J 5 bases short, with 18 bases between. This CDR3 is CASKTQKSADQPQHF. CDR3 DNA sequence: TGTGCCAGTAAAACCCAAAAGTCGGCGGATCAGCCCCAGCATTTT.

J is TRBJ2-5 and V is TRBV6-1; D unclear. Gene TRBJ2-7 matches the end of the DNA better, so the J call may be wrong. From germline, CDR1 is MNHNS and CDR2 SASEGT. The CDR3 covers 14 residues. For the CDR3, the DNA is TGTGCCAGCAGTAGGTCAGGTAGAGATTACGAGCAGTACTTC. As protein: CASSRSGRDYEQYF.

This clone came up once. This chain connects TRBV6-6 to TRBJ2-1; TRBD2 matches at 8 bases. CDR1 and CDR2 (germline): MNHNY, SVGAGI (reference sequence). The CDR3 is made up of 14 amino acids. J gave up 8 bases and V 5 bases, and 8 bases lay outside the gene matches. This CDR3 reads CASSPGGAGDEQFF. For the CDR3, the DNA is TGTGCCAGCAGTCCCGGGGGGGCCGGCGATGAGCAGTTCTTC.